The TCR beta chain described here comes from a study of shared clonotypes between healthy human individuals. Study-wide background: Researchers assigned three CD4 naive, three CD4 memory, two CD8 naive and one CD8 memory plate to each donor.

TCRdb keeps only in-frame clones here, not all; method: immunoSEQ multiplex PCR. The sample has about 1.1 million clones, approximately 80% seen once; the top ten hold 0.85% to 1%. The TCR comes from a man younger than 35 in good health. Some clones in this sample may be carry-over from other donors' samples. The specimen sequenced was memory CD4+ T cells from PBMCs. Subset of the sample: CD45RA-negative fraction.

CDR3 in DNA: TGCGCCAGCAGCCCTACTCGGGACATAATGAACACTGAAGCTTTCTTT. This encodes CASSPTRDIMNTEAFF. This chain uses TRBV4-1 with TRBJ1-1, with a possible D match to TRBD1 (6 bases). V was pared by 4 bases and J by 0 bases, with 15 bases between. Germline assignment: CDR1 MGHRA and CDR2 YSYEKL. The CDR3 spans 16 residues.